These 27 T cell receptor beta chains originate from one sample sequenced in a study of cytomegalovirus exposure and HLA in healthy donors. The study ran its PCR with 60 Vbeta and 13 Jbeta primers. Assay used: immunoSEQ multiplex PCR; TCRdb lists only in-frame clones, some missing. The sample yields roughly 120,000 clones, 81% seen once. Sequencing input: PBMCs. Receptor source: a woman aged 25 to 39 in good health and CMV-seronegative.

The V gene is TRBV10-1, the J gene TRBJ2-3; a weak D match, TRBD2 (5 bases). The CDR3 consists of 17 residues. Deletions cut 4 bases from V and 0 bases from J, with 17 bases between. Germline V gene data show CDR1 as WNHNN and CDR2 as SYGVQD (reference sequence). The CDR3 protein is CASSGTSWRSSTDTQYF. The CDR3 DNA follows: TGCGCCAGCAGTGGGACGTCGTGGAGGAGTAGCACAGATACGCAGTATTTT.

The chain recombines TRBV11-2 with TRBJ1-2; D call uncertain. Germline CDR1 SGHAT, CDR2 FQNNGV. The V end lost 2 bases, the J end lost 8 bases, and 15 bases lay between the germline ends. The CDR3 extends over 14 amino acids. In nucleotides, the CDR3 is TGTGCCAGCAGCTTACGTGGCCGAGGAGGGGGCTACACCTTC. It yields the protein CASSLRGRGGGYTF.

The chain carries TRBV6-1 and TRBJ2-2; 7 bases align to TRBD1. The CDR3 runs to 11 residues. After removal of 6 bases from V and 11 bases from J, the junction contained 3 bases not matched to a gene. From germline, CDR1 is MNHNS and CDR2 SASEGT. Here the CDR3 DNA reads TGTGCCAGCAGCCGACAGGGAGAGCTGTTTTTT. Translated, it gives CASSRQGELFF.

V and J are TRBV14 and TRBJ1-2; D not resolved. Germline loops: CDR1 SGHDN, CDR2 FVKESK. The CDR3 length is 12 residues. V dropped 6 bases and J dropped 5 bases, with 10 bases sitting between them. The CDR3 DNA sequence: TGTGCCAGCAGTCCCAGCGATTATGGCTACACCTTC. Its protein is CASSPSDYGYTF.

The chain has TRBV7-6 and TRBJ1-4; D gene unclear. CDR1 is SGHVS, CDR2 FNYEAQ, per germline. The CDR3 is 15 residues long. V was clipped by 5 bases and J by 4 bases, with 14 bases between them. The CDR3 sequence: CASSLEGGLNEKLFF. CDR3 sequence (DNA): TGTGCCAGCAGCCTGGAGGGCGGTCTTAATGAAAAACTGTTTTTT.

This clone showed up just a few times. The chain combines TRBV27 with TRBJ2-7; possible D gene TRBD2, 5 bases. There are 14 residues in the CDR3. Per germline, CDR1 MNHEY and CDR2 SMNVEV (reference sequence). V was pared by 8 bases and J by 0 bases, with 14 bases between. CDR3 sequence (DNA): TGTGCCAGCGGACCTCTGGGGAGCTCCTACGAGCAGTACTTC. Its protein product is CASGPLGSSYEQYF.

The chain combines TRBV15 with TRBJ1-5; 7 nucleotides align to TRBD1. Germline-derived CDR1 and CDR2 are LNHNV and YYDKDF (reference sequence). Losses at the gene ends were 1 base for V and 4 bases for J; bases not matched to a gene: 4. The CDR3 length is 15 residues. The DNA of the CDR3 is TGTGCCACCAGCAGAGGGGGGACAGCGAATCAGCCCCAGCATTTT. Translation gives CATSRGGTANQPQHF.

V is TRBV27 and J is TRBJ1-5, with 10 bases matching TRBD1. CDR3 size: 14 residues. After removal of 5 bases from V and 5 bases from J, the junction contained 3 bases not matched to a gene. From germline, CDR1 is MNHEY and CDR2 SMNVEV (reference sequence). DNA for the CDR3: TGTGCCAGCAGTAGCGGACAGGGGGATCAGCCCCAGCATTTT. Translating it yields CASSSGQGDQPQHF.

V usage is TRBV23-1 and J usage is TRBJ2-1; maybe TRBD2 (6 bases). TRBV23-1 is given ORF status, its function remaining uncertain. The CDR3 has 16 amino acids. Trimming took 2 bases from V and 0 from J, leaving 11 bases between them. The CDR3 here is CASSQERASSYNEQFF. The CDR3 bases are TGCGCCAGCAGTCAAGAGCGGGCGAGCTCCTACAATGAGCAGTTCTTC.

Concerning this clone: The junction departs from germline at one end; a sequencing error may be responsible. The chain has TRBV28 and TRBJ1-2; 7 bases match TRBD1. The CDR3 contains 12 residues. Germline loops: CDR1 MDHEN, CDR2 SYDVKM. The CDR3 loop reads CAGSLTGPGYTF. For the CDR3, the DNA is TGTGCCGGCAGTTTGACAGGGCCTGGCTACACCTTC.

With regard to this clone: In this CDR3 the conserved last residue, phenylalanine or tryptophan, is missing, so a read error is likely. The chain combines TRBV2 with TRBJ1-2, with D possibly matching TRBD1 (5 bases). Germline CDR1 reads SNHLY; CDR2 reads FYNNEI. V gave up 8 bases and J gave up 4 bases, with 14 bases separating them. The length of the CDR3 is 13 residues. CDR3 DNA sequence: TGTGCCAGCCGGGGGGGAGCTTTCTATGGCTACACCCTC. It codes for CASRGGAFYGYTL.

This clone showed up just once. The chain is built from TRBV18 and TRBJ1-4, with D possibly matching TRBD1 (5 bases). Looked up from germline, CDR1 is KGHSH and CDR2 is LQKENI. CDR3 size: 16 residues. Trimming shortened V by 2 bases and J by 0 bases, and 10 bases separated the two germline ends. The CDR3 nucleotides are TGTGCCAGCTCACCAAGGCCCAGGGCAACTAATGAAAAACTGTTTTTT. Translation: CASSPRPRATNEKLFF.

The rearrangement uses TRBV7-2 and TRBJ2-5; 8 bases match TRBD2. CDR3 length equals 14 residues. CDR1 is SGHTA and CDR2 is FQGNSA in the germline V gene. V shed 1 base and J 5 bases; nucleotides not matched to a gene: 3. The DNA of the CDR3 is TGTGCCAGCAGCTTAGTTACTAGCGGTGAGACCCAGTACTTC. Protein sequence: CASSLVTSGETQYF.

This chain links TRBV6-1 with TRBJ2-7; D perhaps matches TRBD1 (6 bases). The germline V and J ends were trimmed by 7 bases and 3 bases, with 16 bases remaining between them. CDR3 length: 14 residues. Germline CDR1 reads MNHNS; CDR2 reads SASEGT. The CDR3: CASKASGGSYEQYF. DNA for the CDR3: TGTGCCAGCAAGGCGTCTGGGGGCAGCTACGAGCAGTACTTC.

Only one count was recorded for this clone. The CDR3 DNA sequence: TGCGCCAGCAGCCAAGACGGGCAGGGAGGCACCGGGGAGCTGTTTTTT. Its translation: CASSQDGQGGTGELFF. V is TRBV4-3 and J is TRBJ2-2; TRBD2 might be the D (6 bases). CDR1 LGHNA and CDR2 YSLEER come from the germline V gene. Trimming stripped 0 bases from V and 4 bases from J, with 12 bases between. The CDR3 is 16 residues long.

V is TRBV18 and J is TRBJ1-2, with TRBD1 matching 7 bases. The CDR3 is made up of 14 amino acids. The V segment lost 6 bases and the J segment 1 base; nucleotides outside the gene matches: 5. Germline CDR1 is KGHSH and CDR2 is LQKENI. The CDR3 protein is CASSTGALNYGYTF. In nucleotides, the CDR3 is TGTGCCAGCTCTACAGGGGCCCTTAACTATGGCTACACCTTC. Full variable domain (remainder filled in from reference TRBV18 and TRBJ1-2): NAGVMQNPRHLVRRRGQEARLRCSPMKGHSHVYWYRQLPEEGLKFMVYLQKENIIDESGMPKERFSAEFPKEGPSILRIQQVVRGDSAAYFCASSTGALNYGYTFGSGTRLTVV.

The chain is built from TRBV27 and TRBJ1-5; no reliable D call. The germline V gene has CDR1 MNHEY and CDR2 SMNVEV (reference sequence). The ends were cut back, 6 bases at V and 4 bases at J, with 10 bases in the middle. The length of the CDR3 is 13 residues. The DNA for the CDR3 is TGTGCCAGCAGGCCGACGGGAAATCAGCCCCAGCATTTT. This sequence encodes CASRPTGNQPQHF.

The chain combines TRBV28 with TRBJ1-4; the match to TRBD1 covers 10 bases. Germline lookup yields CDR1 MDHEN and CDR2 SYDVKM. This CDR3 contains 14 residues. V gave up 7 bases and J gave up 7 bases; unmatched junction bases: 6. The CDR3 here is CASTLTGGVEKLFF. CDR3 sequence (DNA): TGTGCCAGCACCTTGACAGGGGGCGTTGAAAAACTGTTTTTT.

This sequence joins TRBV9 and TRBJ2-2; 8 nucleotides line up with TRBD2. Trimming cost V 6 bases and J 3 bases; bases outside gene matches: 10. The germline V gene encodes CDR1 SGDLS and CDR2 YYNGEE. This CDR3 has 16 amino acids. The CDR3 reads CASTFFGSGDTGELFF. The CDR3 DNA reads as TGTGCCAGCACCTTCTTTGGTAGCGGGGACACCGGGGAGCTGTTTTTT.

This chain uses TRBV13 with TRBJ2-1; 7 nucleotides agree with TRBD2. After removal of 6 bases from V and 10 bases from J, the junction contained 9 bases not matched to a gene. Germline CDR1 is PRHDT and CDR2 is FYEKMQ (reference sequence). The CDR3 totals 13 residues. Here the CDR3 DNA reads TGTGCCAGCAGTCCATCGGCGCGGGAGGAGCAGTTCTTC. Translation gives CASSPSAREEQFF.

The chain recombines TRBV18 with TRBJ2-3; D not resolved. Deletions cut 4 bases from V and 0 bases from J, with 11 bases between. The germline V gene encodes CDR1 KGHSH and CDR2 LQKENI. The CDR3 contains 15 residues. CDR3 DNA sequence: TGTGCCAGCTCACTCTACTCCGCTAGCACAGATACGCAGTATTTT. It specifies CASSLYSASTDTQYF.

In its sample, this clone was seen a few times. This chain joins TRBV27 and TRBJ2-7, with 12 bases fitting TRBD1. Losses at the gene ends were 7 bases for V and 12 bases for J; bases not matched to a gene: 13. Germline V gene lookup returns CDR1 MNHEY and CDR2 SMNVEV (reference sequence). The CDR3 is 14 residues long. This CDR3 is CASIPGGTGGRGYF. The CDR3 nucleotides read TGTGCCAGCATCCCCGGGGGGACAGGGGGCAGGGGGTACTTC.

The J gene is TRBJ2-5, the V gene TRBV5-6; 10 nucleotides align to TRBD2. The CDR3 covers 16 residues. The V gene's germline CDR1 is SGHDT and CDR2 YYEEEE. J lost 4 bases, V lost 3 bases, and 9 bases had no gene match. The CDR3, as DNA: TGTGCCAGCAGCTCCTCCCTAGCGGGAGCTGGAGAGACCCAGTACTTC. Its translation: CASSSSLAGAGETQYF.

This clone was observed a few times. V and J are TRBV2 and TRBJ1-1, with 7 bases aligning to TRBD1. The CDR3 has 15 amino acids. The trim removed 2 bases at V and 0 bases at J, leaving 3 bases unmatched. Germline assignment: CDR1 SNHLY and CDR2 FYNNEI. The CDR3 nucleotides are TGTGCCAGCAGTGAATGGGACAGTTTGAACACTGAAGCTTTCTTT. This encodes CASSEWDSLNTEAFF.

The rearrangement links TRBV2 to TRBJ2-1; 8 nucleotides agree with TRBD2. The CDR3 totals 14 residues. Germline V gene sequence: CDR1 SNHLY, CDR2 FYNNEI. Trimming took 2 bases from V and 8 from J; bases not matched to a gene: 5. The CDR3 spells CASSERSGSYEQFF. CDR3 DNA sequence: TGTGCCAGCAGTGAAAGAAGCGGGAGTTATGAGCAGTTCTTC.

The gene calls are TRBV27 and TRBJ2-7; D may be TRBD1 (6 bases). CDR3 length equals 13 residues. The V gene's germline CDR1 is MNHEY and CDR2 SMNVEV (reference sequence). Trimming took 5 bases from V and 1 from J, leaving 9 bases between them. For the CDR3, the DNA is TGTGCCAGCAGTCCACAGGGTTCCTACGAGCAGTACTTC. Its translation: CASSPQGSYEQYF.

This clone was recorded a few times. The chain uses TRBV27 and TRBJ1-1; D remains unclear. This CDR3 contains 13 residues. The ends were cut back, 3 bases at V and 0 bases at J, with 5 bases in the middle. Germline CDR1 is MNHEY and CDR2 is SMNVEV (reference sequence). CDR3 DNA sequence: TGTGCCAGCAGTTTGTCAATGAACACTGAAGCTTTCTTT. As protein: CASSLSMNTEAFF.